The rows below give T cell receptor beta chains drawn from one sample of a study of blood T cell repertoires in COVID-19. Libraries were prepared by immunoSEQ multiplex PCR; TCRdb keeps only in-frame clonotypes and omits some of them. The data contain roughly 230,000 clones, 87% of them seen just once; the ten biggest clones take up less than 8%. The sample taken for sequencing was PBMCs or T cells enriched from blood (not recorded which). These receptors originate from a man aged 30 to 45 in a cohort exposed to, infected with or recovered from COVID-19 (not recorded which). The CDR3 runs from the conserved cysteine through the conserved F or W. The order of the fields is D gene, J gene, clone size, V gene, CDR3 protein, CDR3 DNA. The D gene is left open where the match is weak. Expanded clones are given a class, and other clones once, few, many or no size at all.

D gene: NA
J gene: TRBJ2-7
clone size: NA
V gene: TRBV11-2
CDR3 protein: CASSLEYGNSHTYEQYF
CDR3 DNA: TGTGCCAGCAGCTTAGAGTATGGAAACAGCCATACCTACGAGCAGTACTTC

D gene: NA
J gene: TRBJ2-3
clone size: NA
V gene: TRBV11-3
CDR3 protein: CASSLPLALGGTDTQYF
CDR3 DNA: TGTGCCAGCAGCTTACCACTTGCGCTAGGGGGAACAGATACGCAGTATTTT

D gene: TRBD1
J gene: TRBJ2-7
clone size: NA
V gene: TRBV29-1
CDR3 protein: CSAAARDSASEQYF
CDR3 DNA: TGCAGCGCCGCCGCTAGGGACAGTGCGTCCGAGCAGTACTTC

D gene: TRBD1
J gene: TRBJ2-7
clone size: once
V gene: TRBV27
CDR3 protein: CASWDRYYEQYF
CDR3 DNA: TGTGCCAGTTGGGACAGATATTACGAGCAGTACTTC

D gene: NA
J gene: TRBJ2-5
clone size: NA
V gene: TRBV28
CDR3 protein: CASSFLETQYF
CDR3 DNA: TGTGCCAGCAGTTTCTTGGAGACCCAGTACTTC

D gene: TRBD2
J gene: TRBJ2-7
clone size: NA
V gene: TRBV28
CDR3 protein: CASSRTSGGDYEQYF
CDR3 DNA: TGTGCCAGCAGTAGGACTAGCGGGGGAGACTACGAGCAGTACTTC

D gene: NA
J gene: TRBJ1-4
clone size: NA
V gene: TRBV15
CDR3 protein: CATSRDRGQTLKLFF
CDR3 DNA: TGTGCCACCAGCAGAGATCGAGGACAGACCCTTAAACTGTTTTTT

D gene: NA
J gene: TRBJ1-4
clone size: NA
V gene: TRBV12-2
CDR3 protein: CASRSTFPSGQGVEKLFF
CDR3 DNA: TGTGCAAGTCGCTCAACCTTCCCCTCGGGACAGGGAGTCGAAAAACTGTTTTTT

D gene: TRBD1
J gene: TRBJ1-2
clone size: NA
V gene: TRBV6-6
CDR3 protein: CASSRTTGTGGLKGYTF
CDR3 DNA: TGTGCCAGCAGTCGTACAACCGGGACAGGGGGCTTGAAGGGCTACACCTTC

D gene: TRBD1
J gene: TRBJ1-1
clone size: few
V gene: TRBV7-2
CDR3 protein: CASSLRGAEAFF
CDR3 DNA: TGTGCCAGCAGCCTCAGGGGGGCCGAAGCTTTCTTT

D gene: NA
J gene: TRBJ2-5
clone size: NA
V gene: TRBV10-3
CDR3 protein: CAISESQGRETQYF
CDR3 DNA: TGTGCCATCAGTGAGAGCCAGGGGCGGGAGACCCAGTACTTC

D gene: TRBD2
J gene: TRBJ2-7
clone size: NA
V gene: TRBV6-5
CDR3 protein: CASSRTSGRTQYF
CDR3 DNA: TGTGCCAGCAGTAGGACTAGCGGGAGGACGCAGTACTTC

D gene: TRBD1
J gene: TRBJ1-1
clone size: once
V gene: TRBV29-1
CDR3 protein: CSGRQGNTEAFF
CDR3 DNA: TGCAGCGGCCGACAGGGAAACACTGAAGCTTTCTTT

D gene: TRBD2
J gene: TRBJ2-7
clone size: NA
V gene: TRBV4-2
CDR3 protein: CASSQDRGQAGGPIEQYF
CDR3 DNA: TGTGCCAGCAGCCAAGATCGCGGTCAAGCGGGAGGGCCCATCGAGCAGTACTTC

D gene: TRBD2
J gene: TRBJ2-5
clone size: NA
V gene: TRBV28
CDR3 protein: CASSSQTSGYQETQYF
CDR3 DNA: TGTGCCAGCAGTTCACAGACTAGCGGGTACCAAGAGACCCAGTACTTC

D gene: NA
J gene: TRBJ1-6
clone size: NA
V gene: TRBV2
CDR3 protein: CASSSPGVSPLHF
CDR3 DNA: TGTGCCAGCAGTTCCCCGGGGGTGTCACCCCTCCACTTT

D gene: NA
J gene: TRBJ2-3
clone size: NA
V gene: TRBV19
CDR3 protein: CASRDTGTTSWVDTQYF
CDR3 DNA: TGTGCCAGTAGGGACACCGGGACCACTAGCTGGGTCGATACGCAGTATTTT

D gene: NA
J gene: TRBJ1-1
clone size: NA
V gene: TRBV11-2
CDR3 protein: CASSLDRARGNTEAFF
CDR3 DNA: TGTGCCAGCAGCTTAGATCGGGCCAGGGGGAACACTGAAGCTTTCTTT

D gene: TRBD2
J gene: TRBJ2-5
clone size: NA
V gene: TRBV19
CDR3 protein: CASSRGSISGKQETQYF
CDR3 DNA: TGTGCCAGTAGCAGAGGGTCTATTAGCGGGAAGCAAGAGACCCAGTACTTC

D gene: TRBD1
J gene: TRBJ1-2
clone size: NA
V gene: TRBV11-2
CDR3 protein: CASSLWGQGPYGYTF
CDR3 DNA: TGTGCCAGCAGCTTATGGGGACAGGGACCCTATGGCTACACCTTC

D gene: TRBD1
J gene: TRBJ2-7
clone size: once
V gene: TRBV12-3/TRBV12-4
CDR3 protein: CASSLRDSYEQYF
CDR3 DNA: TGTGCCAGCAGTTTAAGGGACAGCTACGAGCAGTACTTC

D gene: TRBD1
J gene: TRBJ1-5
clone size: NA
V gene: TRBV6-2/TRBV6-3
CDR3 protein: CASSSTLGQLINQPQHF
CDR3 DNA: TGTGCCAGCAGTTCCACGCTGGGACAGTTAATCAATCAGCCCCAGCATTTT

D gene: TRBD1
J gene: TRBJ1-6
clone size: NA
V gene: TRBV18
CDR3 protein: CASSRDSYNSPLHF
CDR3 DNA: TGTGCCAGCTCCCGGGACAGCTATAATTCACCCCTCCACTTT

D gene: NA
J gene: TRBJ2-1
clone size: NA
V gene: TRBV5-6
CDR3 protein: CASSLAYEQFF
CDR3 DNA: TGTGCCAGCAGCTTGGCGTATGAGCAGTTCTTC

D gene: TRBD2
J gene: TRBJ2-1
clone size: few
V gene: TRBV4-1
CDR3 protein: CASSQAILAGVTNEQFF
CDR3 DNA: TGCGCCAGCAGCCAAGCCATCCTAGCGGGAGTGACTAATGAGCAGTTCTTC

D gene: NA
J gene: TRBJ2-1
clone size: NA
V gene: TRBV11-2
CDR3 protein: CASSLGPDSPYNEQFF
CDR3 DNA: TGTGCCAGCAGCTTAGGTCCGGACAGCCCGTACAATGAGCAGTTCTTC

D gene: NA
J gene: TRBJ1-2
clone size: NA
V gene: TRBV28
CDR3 protein: CASSSQGNYGYTF
CDR3 DNA: TGTGCCAGCAGTTCACAGGGCAACTATGGCTACACCTTC

D gene: TRBD1
J gene: TRBJ1-5
clone size: NA
V gene: TRBV7-9
CDR3 protein: CASSAPDRVGIDQPQHF
CDR3 DNA: TGTGCCAGCAGCGCCCCGGACAGGGTGGGGATCGATCAGCCCCAGCATTTT

D gene: TRBD1
J gene: TRBJ1-4
clone size: NA
V gene: TRBV5-4
CDR3 protein: CASSPDRISGNEKLFF
CDR3 DNA: TGTGCCAGCAGCCCGGACAGGATCTCTGGAAATGAAAAACTGTTTTTT

D gene: TRBD1
J gene: TRBJ1-1
clone size: few
V gene: TRBV19
CDR3 protein: CASSQQGPEAFF
CDR3 DNA: TGTGCCAGTAGCCAACAGGGGCCTGAAGCTTTCTTT

D gene: TRBD1
J gene: TRBJ2-7
clone size: NA
V gene: TRBV5-1
CDR3 protein: CASSSGTANSYEQYF
CDR3 DNA: TGCGCCAGCAGCTCCGGGACAGCAAACTCCTACGAGCAGTACTTC

D gene: NA
J gene: TRBJ1-2
clone size: NA
V gene: TRBV24-1
CDR3 protein: CATRDTGRDGGYTF
CDR3 DNA: TGTGCCACCAGAGATACAGGGAGGGACGGTGGCTACACCTTC

D gene: TRBD2
J gene: TRBJ2-5
clone size: once
V gene: TRBV28
CDR3 protein: CASTRGEGGLAGQETQYF
CDR3 DNA: TGTGCCAGCACCCGGGGGGAAGGGGGACTAGCGGGCCAAGAGACCCAGTACTTC

D gene: NA
J gene: TRBJ2-7
clone size: few
V gene: TRBV2
CDR3 protein: CASRGGPRTYEQYF
CDR3 DNA: TGTGCCAGCAGGGGGGGACCGCGAACCTACGAGCAGTACTTC

D gene: NA
J gene: TRBJ2-3
clone size: NA
V gene: TRBV5-8
CDR3 protein: CASSLLGGAGDTQYF
CDR3 DNA: TGTGCCAGCAGCTTGCTTGGGGGCGCGGGAGATACGCAGTATTTT

D gene: TRBD1
J gene: TRBJ1-2
clone size: NA
V gene: TRBV28
CDR3 protein: CASSFPGGYGYTF
CDR3 DNA: TGTGCCAGCAGTTTTCCAGGGGGCTATGGCTACACCTTC

D gene: TRBD1
J gene: TRBJ2-7
clone size: NA
V gene: TRBV27
CDR3 protein: CASSDGTGGPYEQYF
CDR3 DNA: TGTGCCAGCAGTGACGGGACAGGGGGACCCTACGAGCAGTACTTC

D gene: NA
J gene: TRBJ1-3
clone size: NA
V gene: TRBV19
CDR3 protein: CASSETHGNTIYF
CDR3 DNA: TGTGCCAGTAGTGAAACACATGGAAACACCATATATTTT

D gene: NA
J gene: TRBJ1-3
clone size: once
V gene: TRBV4-2
CDR3 protein: CASSQLGQTNGNTIYF
CDR3 DNA: TGTGCCAGCAGCCAGTTAGGACAGACAAATGGAAACACCATATATTTT

D gene: NA
J gene: TRBJ1-4
clone size: NA
V gene: TRBV15
CDR3 protein: CATSTFGATNEKLFF
CDR3 DNA: TGTGCCACCAGCACCTTCGGTGCAACTAATGAAAAACTGTTTTTT

D gene: NA
J gene: TRBJ2-7
clone size: NA
V gene: TRBV6-2/TRBV6-3
CDR3 protein: CASSYSTDRVLISYEQYF
CDR3 DNA: TGTGCCAGCAGTTACTCTACTGACAGAGTGTTAATTTCCTACGAGCAGTACTTC

D gene: NA
J gene: TRBJ2-7
clone size: NA
V gene: TRBV5-1
CDR3 protein: CASSSTGPEQYF
CDR3 DNA: TGCGCCAGCAGCTCCACAGGGCCCGAGCAGTACTTC

D gene: NA
J gene: TRBJ1-2
clone size: NA
V gene: TRBV2
CDR3 protein: CASSGSGYTF
CDR3 DNA: TGTGCCAGCTCCGGGTCGGGCTACACCTTC

D gene: TRBD1
J gene: TRBJ1-5
clone size: few
V gene: TRBV27
CDR3 protein: CASSTRDRANQPQHF
CDR3 DNA: TGTGCCAGCAGTACCAGGGACAGGGCAAATCAGCCCCAGCATTTT

D gene: NA
J gene: TRBJ2-7
clone size: NA
V gene: TRBV19
CDR3 protein: CASSIDLRPGPGYEQYF
CDR3 DNA: TGTGCCAGTAGTATAGATCTCCGGCCAGGGCCCGGCTACGAGCAGTACTTC

D gene: TRBD1
J gene: TRBJ1-2
clone size: NA
V gene: TRBV27
CDR3 protein: CASSRTGENYGYTF
CDR3 DNA: TGTGCCAGCAGCCGGACAGGGGAAAACTATGGCTACACCTTC

D gene: TRBD1
J gene: TRBJ1-4
clone size: NA
V gene: TRBV6-5
CDR3 protein: CASSLRDSPYEKLFF
CDR3 DNA: TGTGCCAGCAGTCTCCGGGACAGCCCTTATGAAAAACTGTTTTTT

D gene: TRBD1
J gene: TRBJ2-7
clone size: NA
V gene: TRBV19
CDR3 protein: CASSIALDRNPYEQYF
CDR3 DNA: TGTGCCAGTAGTATAGCCCTGGACAGGAACCCCTACGAGCAGTACTTC

D gene: TRBD2
J gene: TRBJ2-1
clone size: NA
V gene: TRBV5-4
CDR3 protein: CASSTGGTLNEQFF
CDR3 DNA: TGTGCCAGCAGCACCGGGGGGACTTTGAATGAGCAGTTCTTC

D gene: NA
J gene: TRBJ1-4
clone size: NA
V gene: TRBV28
CDR3 protein: CASSPNIPRAREEKLFF
CDR3 DNA: TGTGCCAGCAGCCCTAACATTCCGAGGGCGAGGGAAGAAAAACTGTTTTTT